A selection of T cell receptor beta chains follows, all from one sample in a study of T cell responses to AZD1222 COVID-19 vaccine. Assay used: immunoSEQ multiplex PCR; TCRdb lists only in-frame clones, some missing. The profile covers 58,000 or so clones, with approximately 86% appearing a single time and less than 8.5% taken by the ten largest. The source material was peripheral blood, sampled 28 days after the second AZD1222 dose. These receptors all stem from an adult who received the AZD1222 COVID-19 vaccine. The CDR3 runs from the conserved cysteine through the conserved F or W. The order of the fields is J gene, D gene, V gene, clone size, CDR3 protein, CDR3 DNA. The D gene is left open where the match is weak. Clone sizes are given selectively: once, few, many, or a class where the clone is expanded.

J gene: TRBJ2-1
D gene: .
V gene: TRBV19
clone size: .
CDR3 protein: CASSISGLSYNEQFF
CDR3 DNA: TGTGCCAGTAGTATTTCTGGGCTTTCCTACAATGAGCAGTTCTTC

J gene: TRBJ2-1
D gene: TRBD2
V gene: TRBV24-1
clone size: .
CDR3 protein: CATSDPTSGRGDEQFF
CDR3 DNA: TGTGCCACCAGTGACCCGACTAGCGGGAGGGGCGATGAGCAGTTCTTC

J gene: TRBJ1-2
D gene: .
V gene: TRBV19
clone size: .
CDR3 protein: CASDSQGGDYGYTF
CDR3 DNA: TGTGCCAGTGATTCTCAGGGTGGCGACTATGGCTACACCTTC

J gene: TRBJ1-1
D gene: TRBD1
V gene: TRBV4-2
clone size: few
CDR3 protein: CASSQDNNRGPNTEAFF
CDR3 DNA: TGTGCCAGCAGCCAAGATAACAACAGGGGACCGAACACTGAAGCTTTCTTT

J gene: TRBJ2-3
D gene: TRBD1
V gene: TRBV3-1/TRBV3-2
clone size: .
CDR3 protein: CASSPTSGTGRGTPDTQYF
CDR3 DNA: TGTGCCAGCAGCCCGACCTCCGGGACAGGTAGAGGGACCCCAGATACGCAGTATTTT

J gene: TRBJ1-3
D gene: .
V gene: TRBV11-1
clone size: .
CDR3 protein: CASSQPPGDSGNTIYF
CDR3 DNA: TGTGCCAGCAGCCAACCACCGGGAGACTCTGGAAACACCATATATTTT

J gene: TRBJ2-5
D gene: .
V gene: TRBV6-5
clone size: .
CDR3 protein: CASSYGSSWETQYF
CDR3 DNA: TGTGCCAGCAGTTACGGGAGCTCTTGGGAGACCCAGTACTTC

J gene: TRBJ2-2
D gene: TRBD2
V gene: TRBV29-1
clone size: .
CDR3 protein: CSVGRGEDTGELFF
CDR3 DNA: TGCAGCGTTGGGCGGGGGGAAGACACCGGGGAGCTGTTTTTT

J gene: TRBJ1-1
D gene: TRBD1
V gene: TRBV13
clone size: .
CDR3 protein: CASSLGREGGNTEAFF
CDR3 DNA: TGTGCCAGCAGCTTAGGCCGGGAAGGGGGCAACACTGAAGCTTTCTTT

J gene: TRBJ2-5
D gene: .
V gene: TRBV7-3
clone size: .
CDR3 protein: CASSFNTGVQETQYF
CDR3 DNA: TGTGCCAGCAGCTTCAATACAGGAGTCCAAGAGACCCAGTACTTC

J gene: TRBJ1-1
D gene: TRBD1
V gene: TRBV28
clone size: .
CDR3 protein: CASGTGVTNTEAFF
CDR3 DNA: TGTGCCAGCGGCACAGGGGTTACGAACACTGAAGCTTTCTTT

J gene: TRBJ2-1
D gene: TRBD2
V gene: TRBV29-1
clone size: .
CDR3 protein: CSVVTSGRALQFF
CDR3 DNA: TGCAGCGTTGTGACTAGCGGGAGGGCCCTTCAGTTCTTC

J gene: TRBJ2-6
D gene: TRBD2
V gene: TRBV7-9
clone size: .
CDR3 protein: CASSSPGGSGANVLTF
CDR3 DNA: TGTGCCAGCAGCTCTCCCGGGGGGTCTGGGGCCAACGTCCTGACTTTC

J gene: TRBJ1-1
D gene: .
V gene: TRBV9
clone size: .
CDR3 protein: CASSPGQTEAFF
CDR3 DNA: TGTGCCAGCAGCCCGGGTCAGACTGAAGCTTTCTTT

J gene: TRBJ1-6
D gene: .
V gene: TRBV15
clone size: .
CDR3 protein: CATSRGGAYNSPLHF
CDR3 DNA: TGTGCCACCAGCAGAGGGGGGGCTTATAATTCACCCCTCCACTTT

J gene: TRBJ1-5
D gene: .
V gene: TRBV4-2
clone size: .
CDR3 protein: CASSQESGGWQPQHF
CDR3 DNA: TGTGCCAGCAGCCAAGAATCGGGCGGGTGGCAGCCCCAGCATTTT

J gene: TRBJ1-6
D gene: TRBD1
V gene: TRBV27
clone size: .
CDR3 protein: CASSEQGVRDSPLHF
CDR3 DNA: TGTGCCAGCAGCGAACAGGGGGTTCGTGATTCACCCCTCCACTTT

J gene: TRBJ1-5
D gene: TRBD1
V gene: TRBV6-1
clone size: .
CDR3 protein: CASSGGQGHQPQHF
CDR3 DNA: TGTGCCAGCAGTGGAGGACAGGGGCATCAGCCCCAGCATTTT

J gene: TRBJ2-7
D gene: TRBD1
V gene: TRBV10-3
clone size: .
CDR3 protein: CAISASATGEEQYF
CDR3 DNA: TGTGCCATCAGTGCTTCCGCGACAGGGGAAGAGCAGTACTTC

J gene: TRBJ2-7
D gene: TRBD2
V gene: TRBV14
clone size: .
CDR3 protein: CASSQWGGQEQYF
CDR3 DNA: TGTGCCAGCAGCCAATGGGGGGGTCAGGAGCAGTACTTC